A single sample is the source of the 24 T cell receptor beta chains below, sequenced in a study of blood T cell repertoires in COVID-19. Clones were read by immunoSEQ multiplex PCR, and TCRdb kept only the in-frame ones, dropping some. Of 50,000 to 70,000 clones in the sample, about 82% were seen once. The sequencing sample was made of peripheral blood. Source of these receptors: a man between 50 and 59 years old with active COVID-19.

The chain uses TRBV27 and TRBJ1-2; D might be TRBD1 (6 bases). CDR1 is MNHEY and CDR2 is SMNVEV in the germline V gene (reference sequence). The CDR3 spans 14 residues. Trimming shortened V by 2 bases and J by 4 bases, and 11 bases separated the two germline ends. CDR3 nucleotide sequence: TGTGCCAGCAGTTTAGGGGGCGCAGGCTATGGCTACACCTTC. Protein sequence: CASSLGGAGYGYTF.

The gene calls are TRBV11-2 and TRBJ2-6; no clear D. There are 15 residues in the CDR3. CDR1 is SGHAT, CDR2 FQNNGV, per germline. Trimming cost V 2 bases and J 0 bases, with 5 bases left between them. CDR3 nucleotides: TGTGCCAGCAGCTTATTCAGCTCTGGGGCCAACGTCCTGACTTTC. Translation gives CASSLFSSGANVLTF.

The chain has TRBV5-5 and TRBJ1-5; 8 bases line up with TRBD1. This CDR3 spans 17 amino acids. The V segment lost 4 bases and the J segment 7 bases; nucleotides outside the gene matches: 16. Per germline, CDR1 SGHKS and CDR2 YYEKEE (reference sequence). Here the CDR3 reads CASSGQGAFFVRQPQHF. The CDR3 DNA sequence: TGTGCCAGCAGCGGACAGGGAGCGTTTTTCGTAAGGCAGCCCCAGCATTTT.

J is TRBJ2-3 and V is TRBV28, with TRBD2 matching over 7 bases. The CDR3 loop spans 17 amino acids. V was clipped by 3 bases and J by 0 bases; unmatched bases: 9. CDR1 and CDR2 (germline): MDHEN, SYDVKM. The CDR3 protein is CASSLRLAGISTDTQYF. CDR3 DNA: TGTGCCAGCAGTTTGCGACTAGCAGGGATTAGCACAGATACGCAGTATTTT. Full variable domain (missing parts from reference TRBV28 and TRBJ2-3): DVKVTQSSRYLVKRTGEKVFLECVQDMDHENMFWYRQDPGLGLRLIYFSYDVKMKEKGDIPEGYSVSREKKERFSLILESASTNQTSMYLCASSLRLAGISTDTQYFGPGTRLTVL.

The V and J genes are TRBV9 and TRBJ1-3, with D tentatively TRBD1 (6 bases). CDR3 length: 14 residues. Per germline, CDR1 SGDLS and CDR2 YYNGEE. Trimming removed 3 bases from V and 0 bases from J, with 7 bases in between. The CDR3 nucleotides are TGTGCCAGCAGCGAGGGACACTCTGGAAACACCATATATTTT. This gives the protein CASSEGHSGNTIYF.

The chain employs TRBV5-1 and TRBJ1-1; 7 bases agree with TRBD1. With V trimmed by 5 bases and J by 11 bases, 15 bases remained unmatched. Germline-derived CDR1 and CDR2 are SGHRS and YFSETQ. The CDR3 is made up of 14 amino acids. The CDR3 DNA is TGCGCCAGCAGGCAGCAGGAAGGGGGCACAAGGGCTTTCTTT. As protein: CASRQQEGGTRAFF.

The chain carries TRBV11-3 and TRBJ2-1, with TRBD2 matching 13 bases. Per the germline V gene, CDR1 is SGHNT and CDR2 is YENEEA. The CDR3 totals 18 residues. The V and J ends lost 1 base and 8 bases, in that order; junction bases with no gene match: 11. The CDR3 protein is CASSLGTSGSRFKHEQFF. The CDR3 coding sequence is TGTGCCAGCAGCTTAGGGACTAGCGGGAGTCGGTTTAAGCATGAGCAGTTCTTC.

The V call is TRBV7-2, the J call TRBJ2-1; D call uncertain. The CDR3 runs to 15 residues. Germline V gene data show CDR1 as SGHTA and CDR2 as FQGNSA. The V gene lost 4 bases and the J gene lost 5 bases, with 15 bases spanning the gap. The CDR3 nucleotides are TGTGCCAGCAGCTCTCCTCCCCTGGCAAACAATGAGCAGTTCTTC. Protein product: CASSSPPLANNEQFF. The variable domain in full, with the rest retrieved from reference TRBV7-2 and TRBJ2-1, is GAGVSQSPSNKVTEKGKDVELRCDPISGHTALYWYRQSLGQGLEFLIYFQGNSAPDKSGLPSDRFSAERTGGSVSTLTIQRTQQEDSAVYLCASSSPPLANNEQFFGPGTRLTVL.

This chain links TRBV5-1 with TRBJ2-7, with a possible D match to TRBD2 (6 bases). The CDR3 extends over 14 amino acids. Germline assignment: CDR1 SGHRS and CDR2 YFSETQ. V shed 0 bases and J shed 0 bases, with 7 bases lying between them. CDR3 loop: CASSLAGSSYEQYF. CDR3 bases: TGCGCCAGCAGCTTGGCCGGGAGCTCCTACGAGCAGTACTTC.

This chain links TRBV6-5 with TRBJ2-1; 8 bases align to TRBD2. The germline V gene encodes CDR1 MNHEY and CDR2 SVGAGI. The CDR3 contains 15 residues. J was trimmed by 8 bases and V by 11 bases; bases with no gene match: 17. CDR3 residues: CAGGEAGASIYEQFF. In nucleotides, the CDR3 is TGTGCCGGAGGGGAAGCGGGGGCATCGATCTATGAGCAGTTCTTC.

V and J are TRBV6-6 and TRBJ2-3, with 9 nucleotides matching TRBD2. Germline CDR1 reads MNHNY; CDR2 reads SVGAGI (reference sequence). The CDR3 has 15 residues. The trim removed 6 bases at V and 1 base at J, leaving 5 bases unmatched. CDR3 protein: CASRKQREGTDTQYF. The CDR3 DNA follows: TGTGCCAGCAGAAAACAGCGGGAGGGCACAGATACGCAGTATTTT.

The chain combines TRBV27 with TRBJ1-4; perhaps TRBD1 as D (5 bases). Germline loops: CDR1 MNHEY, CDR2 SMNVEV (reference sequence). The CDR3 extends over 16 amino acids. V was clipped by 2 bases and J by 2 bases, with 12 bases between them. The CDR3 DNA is TGTGCCAGCAGTTTACTTATGGGGGGGACTAATGAAAAACTGTTTTTT. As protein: CASSLLMGGTNEKLFF. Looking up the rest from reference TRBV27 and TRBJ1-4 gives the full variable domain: EAQVTQNPRYLITVTGKKLTVTCSQNMNHEYMSWYRQDPGLGLRQIYYSMNVEVTDKGDVPEGYKVSRKEKRNFPLILESPSPNQTSLYFCASSLLMGGTNEKLFFGSGTQLSVL.

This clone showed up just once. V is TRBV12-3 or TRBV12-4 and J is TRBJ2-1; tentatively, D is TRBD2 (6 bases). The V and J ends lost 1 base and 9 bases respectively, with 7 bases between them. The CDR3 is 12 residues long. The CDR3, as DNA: TGTGCCAGCAGTTTAGGGAGGGTTGAGCAGTTCTTC. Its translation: CASSLGRVEQFF.

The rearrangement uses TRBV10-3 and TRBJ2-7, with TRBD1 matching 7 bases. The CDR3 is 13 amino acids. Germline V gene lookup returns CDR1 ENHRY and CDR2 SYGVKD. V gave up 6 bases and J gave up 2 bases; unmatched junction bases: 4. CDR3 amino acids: CAIRGTETYEQYF. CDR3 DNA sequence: TGTGCCATCAGGGGGACAGAGACCTACGAGCAGTACTTC.

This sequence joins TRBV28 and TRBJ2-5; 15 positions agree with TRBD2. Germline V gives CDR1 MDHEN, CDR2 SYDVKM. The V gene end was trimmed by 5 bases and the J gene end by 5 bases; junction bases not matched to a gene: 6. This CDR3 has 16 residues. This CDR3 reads CASSPWTSGRGETQYF. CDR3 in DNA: TGTGCCAGCAGTCCCTGGACTAGCGGGAGGGGGGAGACCCAGTACTTC.

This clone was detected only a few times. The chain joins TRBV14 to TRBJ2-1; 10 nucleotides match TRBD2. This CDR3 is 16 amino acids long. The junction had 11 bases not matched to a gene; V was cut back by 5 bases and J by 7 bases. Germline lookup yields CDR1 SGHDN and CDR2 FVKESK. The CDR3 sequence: CASSVTQRGGVNEQFF. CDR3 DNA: TGTGCCAGCAGCGTAACTCAGCGGGGGGGCGTAAATGAGCAGTTCTTC.

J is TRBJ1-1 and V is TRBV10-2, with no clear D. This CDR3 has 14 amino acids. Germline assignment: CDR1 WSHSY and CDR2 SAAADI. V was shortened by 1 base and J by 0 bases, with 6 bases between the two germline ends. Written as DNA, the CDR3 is TGCGCCAGCAGTGAGTATACAATGAACACTGAAGCTTTCTTT. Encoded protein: CASSEYTMNTEAFF.

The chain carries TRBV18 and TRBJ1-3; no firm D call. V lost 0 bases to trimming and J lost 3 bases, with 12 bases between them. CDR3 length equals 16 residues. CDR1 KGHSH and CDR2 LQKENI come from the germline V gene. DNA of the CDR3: TGTGCCAGCTCACCACCGGAGGGTATTGATGGAAACACCATATATTTT. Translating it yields CASSPPEGIDGNTIYF.

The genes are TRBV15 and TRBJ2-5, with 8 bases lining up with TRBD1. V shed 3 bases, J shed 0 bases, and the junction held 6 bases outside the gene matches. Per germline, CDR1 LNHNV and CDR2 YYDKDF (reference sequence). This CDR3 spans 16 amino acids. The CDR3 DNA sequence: TGTGCCACCAGCAGTCGAACGGGACAGGACCAAGAGACCCAGTACTTC. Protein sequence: CATSSRTGQDQETQYF.

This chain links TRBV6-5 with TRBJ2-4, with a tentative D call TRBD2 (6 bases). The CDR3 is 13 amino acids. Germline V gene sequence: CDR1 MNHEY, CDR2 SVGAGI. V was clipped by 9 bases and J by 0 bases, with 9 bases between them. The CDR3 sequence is CASTGLAKNIQYF. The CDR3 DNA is TGTGCCAGTACGGGACTAGCCAAAAACATTCAGTACTTC.

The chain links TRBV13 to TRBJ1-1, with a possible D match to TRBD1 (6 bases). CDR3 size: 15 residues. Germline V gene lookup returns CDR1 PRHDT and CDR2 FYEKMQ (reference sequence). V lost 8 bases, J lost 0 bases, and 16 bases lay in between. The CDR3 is CASGHDTGMNTEAFF. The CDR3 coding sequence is TGTGCCAGCGGACATGATACAGGGATGAACACTGAAGCTTTCTTT.

Written as DNA, the CDR3 is TGTGCCAGCAGCCCTGGTGGGGGGGCTTTGTCTGGGGAGACCCAGTACTTC. It translates to CASSPGGGALSGETQYF. The V gene is TRBV5-4, the J gene TRBJ2-5, with D maybe TRBD2 (7 bases). The germline V gene has CDR1 SGHNT and CDR2 YYREEE (reference sequence). The CDR3 runs 17 residues. Trimming removed 4 bases at V and 5 bases at J, with 24 bases between.

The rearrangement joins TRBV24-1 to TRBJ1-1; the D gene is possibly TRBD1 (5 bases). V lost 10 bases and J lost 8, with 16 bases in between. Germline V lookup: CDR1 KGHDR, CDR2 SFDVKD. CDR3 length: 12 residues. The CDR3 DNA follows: TGTGCCACATCCGGGGGGTCGGACGAAGCTTTCTTT. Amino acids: CATSGGSDEAFF.

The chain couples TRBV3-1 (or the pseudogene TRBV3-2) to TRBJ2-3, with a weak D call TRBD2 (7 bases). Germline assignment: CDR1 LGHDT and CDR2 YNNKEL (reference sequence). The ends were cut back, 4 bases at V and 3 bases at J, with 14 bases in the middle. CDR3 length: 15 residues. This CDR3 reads CASSPRGGTTDTQYF. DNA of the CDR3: TGTGCCAGCAGCCCCCGGGGAGGGACAACAGATACGCAGTATTTT.